Listed here are 17 T cell receptor beta chains from one sample, sequenced in a study of blood T cells in healthy people across ages. Primed by a sample-barcoded 5' primer and a J-beta primer mix, a second PCR proceeded for about 7 to 11 cycles. A single record per CDR3 protein comes from TCRdb applying MiXCR to the 5' RACE reads. The sample contains about 810,000 distinct CDR3 sequences, roughly 40% of which appear only once. Sequenced: blood. The receptor set was obtained from a man younger than 35 in good health.

This clonotype appeared once. The chain recombines TRBV6-1 with TRBJ1-5; 7 bases map to TRBD1. CDR1 is MNHNS, CDR2 SASEGT, per germline. The CDR3 length is 17 residues. Trimming cost V 3 bases and J 7 bases; bases outside gene matches: 15. CDR3: CASSDHETQGVEQPQHF. For the CDR3, the DNA is TGTGCCAGCAGTGATCATGAGACCCAGGGGGTGGAACAGCCCCAGCATTTT.

The V gene is TRBV10-3, the J gene TRBJ2-7; 10 bases are shared with TRBD2. The germline CDR1 and CDR2 sequences are ENHRY and SYGVKD. The CDR3 totals 15 residues. The trim removed 0 bases at V and 3 bases at J, leaving 2 bases unmatched. Here the CDR3 reads CAISESASGGYEQYF. CDR3 nucleotides: TGTGCCATCAGTGAGTCGGCTAGCGGGGGCTACGAGCAGTACTTC.

Many counts were recorded for this clonotype. CDR3 sequence reads: CASSSVPGVGQYF. Written as DNA, the CDR3 is TGTGCCAGCAGCTCCGTTCCTGGGGTCGGGCAGTATTTT. This chain joins TRBV12-3 or TRBV12-4 and TRBJ2-3; D not resolved. CDR3 length equals 13 residues. The ends were cut back, 6 bases at V and 11 bases at J, with 18 bases in the middle.

The chain employs TRBV4-1 and TRBJ2-5; 9 bases line up with TRBD2. This CDR3 is 17 amino acids long. Germline V lookup: CDR1 MGHRA, CDR2 YSYEKL. The J segment lost 0 bases and the V segment lost 1 base, leaving 6 bases of the junction unmatched. CDR3: CASSQGLTSGYQETQYF. CDR3 bases: TGCGCCAGCAGCCAAGGCCTGACTAGCGGTTACCAAGAGACCCAGTACTTC.

The rearrangement uses TRBV24-1 and TRBJ2-1; D remains ambiguous. This CDR3 contains 13 residues. Germline CDR1 and CDR2: KGHDR and SFDVKD. V was pared by 4 bases and J by 9 bases, with 12 bases between. In DNA, the CDR3 is TGTGCCACCAGTGAGGACCTTTCCAGTGAGCAGTTCTTC. As protein: CATSEDLSSEQFF.

This clonotype was picked up a small number of times. The chain's CDR3 is CASSPNPPLYEQYF. In DNA, the CDR3 is TGTGCCAGCAGCCCAAATCCCCCCTTGTACGAGCAGTACTTC. The V gene is TRBV21-1, the J gene TRBJ2-5; the table gives TRBD1 as D, unverified against the DNA. With the DNA end fitting TRBJ2-7 better, the J assignment may be wrong. TRBV21-1 is a pseudogene locus. CDR3 size: 14 residues.

The table lists this clonotype with a few counts. The chain links TRBV13 to TRBJ1-2; D is perhaps TRBD1 (6 bases). This CDR3 has 16 residues. V shed 5 bases and J shed 4 bases, with 20 bases lying between them. CDR1 and CDR2 (germline): PRHDT, FYEKMQ (reference sequence). CDR3 sequence reads: CASSRHEGGRTYGYTF. CDR3 DNA: TGTGCCAGCAGCCGCCATGAGGGGGGCAGGACCTATGGCTACACCTTC.

This clonotype was detected a few times. The chain links TRBV21-1 to TRBJ2-1. TRBV21-1 is termed a pseudogene. The CDR3 loop spans 15 amino acids. As DNA, the CDR3 is TGTGCCAGCAGCAACCCTACCCTCTCCTACAATGAGCAGTTCTTC. Translation gives CASSNPTLSYNEQFF.

This chain uses TRBV2 with TRBJ2-5; TRBD2 aligns across 7 bases. V was clipped by 4 bases and J by 4 bases; unmatched bases: 0. The germline V gene encodes CDR1 SNHLY and CDR2 FYNNEI. The CDR3 is 12 amino acids. CDR3 in DNA: TGTGCCAGCAGTGGGGAGGGAGAGACCCAGTACTTC. It encodes CASSGEGETQYF.

Concerning this clonotype itself: A much larger clone lies a single base off, so this may be a read error. The chain recombines TRBV20-1 with TRBJ2-1; D gene unclear. The J call may be faulty, since TRBJ2-7 better matches the DNA end. There are 13 residues in the CDR3. The germline V gene has CDR1 DFQATT and CDR2 SNEGSKA (reference sequence). In DNA, the CDR3 is TGCTCAGTCGGGCGGTGGCCCTACAATGAGCAGTACTTC. Its translation is CSVGRWPYNEQYF.

This clonotype has ten or more counts. The V and J genes are TRBV18 and TRBJ2-1; D remains unclear. V lost 3 bases and J lost 7, with 4 bases in between. Germline CDR1 KGHSH, CDR2 LQKENI. The CDR3 covers 11 residues. CDR3 residues: CASSPSNEQFF. The CDR3 coding sequence is TGTGCCAGCTCACCCAGTAATGAGCAGTTCTTC.

J is TRBJ2-2 and V is TRBV12-3 or TRBV12-4; TRBD2 matches at 13 bases. The J segment lost 8 bases and the V segment lost 5 bases, leaving 14 bases of the junction unmatched. The CDR3 runs 18 residues. CDR3 sequence reads: CASSPLSTSGGESGELFF. Here the CDR3 DNA reads TGTGCCAGCAGTCCCCTTTCAACTAGCGGGGGGGAATCGGGGGAGCTGTTTTTT.

This clonotype occurred a few times. This chain connects TRBV29-1 to TRBJ1-1; 9 positions match TRBD1. V dropped 7 bases and J dropped 4; count of bases not matched to a gene: 7. The CDR3 sequence is 13 residues long. CDR1 is SQVTM and CDR2 is ANQGSEA in the germline V gene. The CDR3 DNA is TGCAGCGGGGGACAGGGCTCTGGCACTGAAGCTTTCTTT. As protein: CSGGQGSGTEAFF.

This clonotype was picked up a small number of times. The chain has TRBV4-1 and TRBJ1-5; unclear D gene. Germline lookup yields CDR1 MGHRA and CDR2 YSYEKL. Trimming removed 4 bases from V and 9 bases from J, with 13 bases in between. The CDR3 has 13 amino acids. CDR3 in amino acids: CASSRVFTGPQHF. DNA of the CDR3: TGCGCCAGCAGCCGAGTTTTCACGGGGCCCCAGCATTTT.

This clonotype was counted a few times. V is TRBV20-1 and J is TRBJ2-4, with D perhaps matching TRBD1 or TRBD2 (5 bases each). Looked up from germline, CDR1 is DFQATT and CDR2 is SNEGSKA (reference sequence). V lost 5 bases, J lost 13 bases, and 15 bases lay in between. This CDR3 has 11 residues. In DNA, the CDR3 is TGCAGTGCTGAGGGGACGGATGAGCAGTACTTC. Amino acids: CSAEGTDEQYF.

V and J are TRBV27 and TRBJ2-3; TRBD2 is a possible D gene (5 bases). This CDR3 spans 14 amino acids. V was cut by 7 bases and J by 1 base, with 12 bases left in between. The germline gives CDR1 MNHEY, CDR2 SMNVEV (reference sequence). For the CDR3, the DNA is TGTGCCAGCACTGCGGGCCTACGCACAGATACGCAGTATTTT. Its translation: CASTAGLRTDTQYF.

The chain uses TRBV20-1 and TRBJ2-3; perhaps TRBD2 as D (5 bases). Germline values: CDR1 DFQATT, CDR2 SNEGSKA (reference sequence). Deletions cut 0 bases from V and 2 bases from J, with 12 bases between. The CDR3 spans 15 residues. The CDR3 coding sequence is TGCAGTGCTAGAGAGGAGGCGATAGACACAGATACGCAGTATTTT. This encodes CSAREEAIDTDTQYF.